This T cell receptor (beta chain) was sequenced during a study of T cell repertoires in cytomegalovirus infection. MiXCR, run by TCRdb on the reads, gives a single entry per CDR3 protein. The sample lists about 260,000 distinct CDR3 sequences, roughly 13% occurring once. This clonotype was seen a few times. This CDR3 has 14 amino acids. Germline V gene sequence: CDR1 SGHAT, CDR2 FQNNGV. Deletions cut 5 bases from V and 1 base from J, with 12 bases between. V gene TRBV11-2 combines with J gene TRBJ2-7; D unclear. Sequenced sample: PBMCs. This clonotype was obtained from a human donor in good health (CMV status not recorded). Some clones in this sample may be carry-over from other donors' samples. CDR3 DNA sequence: TGTGCCAGCAGCCCCATACCCGGTTCCTACGAGCAGTACTTC. Amino acids: CASSPIPGSYEQYF. The entire variable domain, with the rest obtained from reference TRBV11-2 and TRBJ2-7, is as follows: EAGVAQSPRYKIIEKRQSVAFWCNPISGHATLYWYQQILGQGPKLLIQFQNNGVVDDSQLPKDRFSAERLKGVDSTLKIQPAKLEDSAVYLCASSPIPGSYEQYFGPGTRLTVT.